The entry that follows covers one TCR beta chain sequence. This entry comes from a study of blood T cell repertoires in COVID-19. Looking at the study overall: From the United States, Italy and Spain came samples of acute and convalescent COVID-19. Nucleic acid was either cDNA or gDNA, and it came from T cells, B-cell-depleted T cells, or PBMCs.

Original processing notes: Researchers report that nucleated cell counts were estimated from reference gene primer amplification. Profiling relied on immunoSEQ multiplex PCR, and the TCRdb table lists in-frame clones only, not all of them. The D gene and trimming were derived from the DNA, and the V and J assignments and clone size from that table. The sample lists about 380,000 clones; around 91% were seen once. The CDR3 covers 17 residues. The junction had 13 bases not matched to a gene; V was cut back by 6 bases and J by 5 bases. Looked up from germline, CDR1 is SGHNT and CDR2 is YENEEA. This TCR was recovered from a young man with active or convalescent COVID-19. The sequenced material came from peripheral blood. The rearrangement links TRBV11-3 to TRBJ2-5, with 12 bases identical to TRBD1. The CDR3 protein is CASSPTGTGGAGETQYF. CDR3 DNA sequence: TGTGCCAGCAGTCCGACCGGGACAGGGGGCGCGGGGGAGACCCAGTACTTC.